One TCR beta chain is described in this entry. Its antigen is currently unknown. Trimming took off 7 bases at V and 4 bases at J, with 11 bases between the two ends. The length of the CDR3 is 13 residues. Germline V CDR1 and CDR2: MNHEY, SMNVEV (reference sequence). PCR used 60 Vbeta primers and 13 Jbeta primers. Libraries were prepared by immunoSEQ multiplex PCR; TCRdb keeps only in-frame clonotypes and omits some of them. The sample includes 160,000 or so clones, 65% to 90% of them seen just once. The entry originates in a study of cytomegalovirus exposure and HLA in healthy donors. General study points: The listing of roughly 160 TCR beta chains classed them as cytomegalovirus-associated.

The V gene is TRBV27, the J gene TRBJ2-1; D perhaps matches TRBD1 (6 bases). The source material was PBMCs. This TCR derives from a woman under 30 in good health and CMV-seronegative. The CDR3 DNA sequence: TGTGCCAGCAAGGGGACACTATACAATGAGCAGTTCTTC. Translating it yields CASKGTLYNEQFF.